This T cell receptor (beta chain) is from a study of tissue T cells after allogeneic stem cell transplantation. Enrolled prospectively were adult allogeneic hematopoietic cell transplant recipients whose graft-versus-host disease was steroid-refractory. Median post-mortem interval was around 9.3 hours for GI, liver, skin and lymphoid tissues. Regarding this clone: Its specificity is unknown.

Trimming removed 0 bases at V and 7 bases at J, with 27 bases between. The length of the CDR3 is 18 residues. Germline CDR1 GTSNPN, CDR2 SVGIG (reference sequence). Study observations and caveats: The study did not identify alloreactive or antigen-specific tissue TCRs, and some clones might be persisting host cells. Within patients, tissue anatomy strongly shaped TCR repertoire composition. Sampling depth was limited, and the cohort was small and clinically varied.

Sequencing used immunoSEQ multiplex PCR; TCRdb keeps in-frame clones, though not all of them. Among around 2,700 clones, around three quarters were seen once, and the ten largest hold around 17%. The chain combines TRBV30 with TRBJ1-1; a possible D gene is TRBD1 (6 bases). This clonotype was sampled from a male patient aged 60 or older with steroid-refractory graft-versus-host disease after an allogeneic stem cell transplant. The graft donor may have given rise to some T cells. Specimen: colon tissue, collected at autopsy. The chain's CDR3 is CAWSVLGGGFSPRGEAFF. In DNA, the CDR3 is TGTGCCTGGAGTGTACTGGGGGGCGGCTTTTCCCCTAGGGGTGAAGCTTTCTTT.